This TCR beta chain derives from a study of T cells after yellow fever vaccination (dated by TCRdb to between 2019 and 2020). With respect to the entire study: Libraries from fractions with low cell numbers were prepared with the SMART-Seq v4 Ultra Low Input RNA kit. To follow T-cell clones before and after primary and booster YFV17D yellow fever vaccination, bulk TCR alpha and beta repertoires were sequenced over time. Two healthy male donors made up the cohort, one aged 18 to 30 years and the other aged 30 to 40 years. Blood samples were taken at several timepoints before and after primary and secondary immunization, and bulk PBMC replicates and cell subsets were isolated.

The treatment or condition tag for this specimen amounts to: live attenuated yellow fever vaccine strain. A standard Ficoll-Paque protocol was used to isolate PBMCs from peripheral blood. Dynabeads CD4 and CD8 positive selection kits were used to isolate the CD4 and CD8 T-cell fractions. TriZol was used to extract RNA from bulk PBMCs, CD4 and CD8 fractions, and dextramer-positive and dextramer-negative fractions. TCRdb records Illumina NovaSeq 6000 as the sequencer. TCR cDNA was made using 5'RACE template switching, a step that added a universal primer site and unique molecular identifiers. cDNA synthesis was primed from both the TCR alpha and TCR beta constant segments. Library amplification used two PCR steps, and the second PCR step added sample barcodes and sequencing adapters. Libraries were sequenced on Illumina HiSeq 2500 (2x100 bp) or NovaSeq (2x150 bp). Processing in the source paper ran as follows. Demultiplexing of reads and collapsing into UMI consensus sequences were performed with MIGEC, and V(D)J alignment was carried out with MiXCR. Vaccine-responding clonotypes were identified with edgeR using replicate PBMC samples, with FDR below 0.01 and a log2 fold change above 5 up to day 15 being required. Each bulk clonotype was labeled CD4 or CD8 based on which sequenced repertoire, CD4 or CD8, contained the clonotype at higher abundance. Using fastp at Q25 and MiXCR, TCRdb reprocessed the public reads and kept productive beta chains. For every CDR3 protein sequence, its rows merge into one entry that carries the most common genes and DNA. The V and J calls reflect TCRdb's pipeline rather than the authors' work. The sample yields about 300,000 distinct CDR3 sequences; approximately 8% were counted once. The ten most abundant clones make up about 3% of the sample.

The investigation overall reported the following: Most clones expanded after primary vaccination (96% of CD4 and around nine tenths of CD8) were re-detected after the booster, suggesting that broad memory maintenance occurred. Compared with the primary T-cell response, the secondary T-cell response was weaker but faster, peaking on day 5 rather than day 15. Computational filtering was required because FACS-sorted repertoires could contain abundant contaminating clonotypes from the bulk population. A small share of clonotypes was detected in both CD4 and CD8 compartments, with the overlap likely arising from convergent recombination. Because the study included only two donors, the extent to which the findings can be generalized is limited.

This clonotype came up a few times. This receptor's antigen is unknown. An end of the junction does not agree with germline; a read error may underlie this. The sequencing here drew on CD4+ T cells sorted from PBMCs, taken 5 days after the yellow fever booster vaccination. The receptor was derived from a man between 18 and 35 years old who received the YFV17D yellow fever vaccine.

The DNA sequence follows: TGTGCCAGCAGTTTGAGGGCAGATCTCGAAGCGATCTTC. Its product reads: CASSLRADLEAIF. The chain uses TRBV12-3 or TRBV12-4 and TRBJ1-2; the D gene is not confidently resolved. The CDR3, cysteine through phenylalanine, is 13 amino acids long. Just the 39-base CDR3 DNA is kept, in frame starting at base 1.